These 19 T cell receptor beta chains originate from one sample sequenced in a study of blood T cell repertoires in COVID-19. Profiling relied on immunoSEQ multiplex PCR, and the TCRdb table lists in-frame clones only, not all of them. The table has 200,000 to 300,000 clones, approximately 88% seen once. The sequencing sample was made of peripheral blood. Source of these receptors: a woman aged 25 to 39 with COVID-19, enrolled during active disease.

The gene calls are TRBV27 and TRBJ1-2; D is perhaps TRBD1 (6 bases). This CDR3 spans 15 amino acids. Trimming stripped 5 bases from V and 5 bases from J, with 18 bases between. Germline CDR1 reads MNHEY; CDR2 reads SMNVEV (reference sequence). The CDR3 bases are TGTGCCAGCAGTGGCGGCTCGGACAGACGATATGGCTACACCTTC. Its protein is CASSGGSDRRYGYTF.

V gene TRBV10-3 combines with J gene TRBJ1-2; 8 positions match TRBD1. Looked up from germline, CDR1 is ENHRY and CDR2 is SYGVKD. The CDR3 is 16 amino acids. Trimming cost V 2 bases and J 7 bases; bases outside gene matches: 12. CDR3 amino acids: CAISEGRRGRNSGYTF. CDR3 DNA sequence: TGTGCCATCAGTGAGGGTCGCAGGGGGCGAAATAGTGGCTACACCTTC.

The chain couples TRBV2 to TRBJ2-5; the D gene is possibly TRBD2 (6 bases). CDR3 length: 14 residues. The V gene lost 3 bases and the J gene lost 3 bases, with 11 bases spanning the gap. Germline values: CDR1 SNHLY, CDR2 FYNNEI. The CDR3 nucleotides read TGTGCCAGCAGTGAGTCGGGGGTGAAAGAGACCCAGTACTTC. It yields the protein CASSESGVKETQYF.

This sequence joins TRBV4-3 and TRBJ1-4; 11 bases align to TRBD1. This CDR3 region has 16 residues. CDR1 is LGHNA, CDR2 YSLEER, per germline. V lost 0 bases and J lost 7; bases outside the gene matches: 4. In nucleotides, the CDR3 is TGCGCCAGCAGCCAAGATCGGACAGGGGGCGGTGAAAAACTGTTTTTT. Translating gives CASSQDRTGGGEKLFF.

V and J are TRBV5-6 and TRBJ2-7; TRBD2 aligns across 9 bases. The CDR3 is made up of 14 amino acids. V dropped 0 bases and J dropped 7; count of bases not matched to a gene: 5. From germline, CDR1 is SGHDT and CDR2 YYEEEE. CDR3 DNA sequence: TGTGCCAGCAGCTTGGGGCTAGCGGGGAGTGAGCAGTACTTC. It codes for CASSLGLAGSEQYF.

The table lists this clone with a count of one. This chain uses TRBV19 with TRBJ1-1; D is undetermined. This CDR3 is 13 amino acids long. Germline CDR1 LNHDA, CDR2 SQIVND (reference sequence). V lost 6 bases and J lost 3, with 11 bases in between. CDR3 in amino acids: CASRTSIDTEAFF. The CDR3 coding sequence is TGTGCCAGTAGGACAAGTATTGACACTGAAGCTTTCTTT.

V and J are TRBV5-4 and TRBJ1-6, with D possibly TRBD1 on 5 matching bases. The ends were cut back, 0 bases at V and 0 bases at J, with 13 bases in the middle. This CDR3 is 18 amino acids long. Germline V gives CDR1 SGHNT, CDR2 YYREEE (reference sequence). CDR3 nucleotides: TGTGCCAGCAGCTTGGCTCAGGGTAGGAGCTCCTATAATTCACCCCTCCACTTT. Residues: CASSLAQGRSSYNSPLHF. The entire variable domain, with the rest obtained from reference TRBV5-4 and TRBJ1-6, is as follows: ETGVTQSPTHLIKTRGQQVTLRCSSQSGHNTVSWYQQALGQGPQFIFQYYREEENGRGNFPPRFSGLQFPNYSSELNVNALELDDSALYLCASSLAQGRSSYNSPLHFGNGTRLTVT.

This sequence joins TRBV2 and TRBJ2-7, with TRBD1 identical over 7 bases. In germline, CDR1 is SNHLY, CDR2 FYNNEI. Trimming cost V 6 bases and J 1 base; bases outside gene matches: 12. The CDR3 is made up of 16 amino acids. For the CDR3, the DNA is TGTGCCAGCAGCTCACCCGGGACAGCCTTTTCCTACGAGCAGTACTTC. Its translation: CASSSPGTAFSYEQYF. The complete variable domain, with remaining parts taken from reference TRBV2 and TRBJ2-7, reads EPEVTQTPSHQVTQMGQEVILRCVPISNHLYFYWYRQILGQKVEFLVSFYNNEISEKSEIFDDQFSVERPDGSNFTLKIRSTKLEDSAMYFCASSSPGTAFSYEQYFGPGTRLTVT.

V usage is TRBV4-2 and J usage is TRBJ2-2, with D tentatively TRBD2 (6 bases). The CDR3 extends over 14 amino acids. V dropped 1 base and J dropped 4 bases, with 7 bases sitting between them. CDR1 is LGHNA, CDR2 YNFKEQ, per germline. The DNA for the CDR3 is TGTGCCAGCAGCCAAGGACTAGGCACCGGGGAGCTGTTTTTT. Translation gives CASSQGLGTGELFF.

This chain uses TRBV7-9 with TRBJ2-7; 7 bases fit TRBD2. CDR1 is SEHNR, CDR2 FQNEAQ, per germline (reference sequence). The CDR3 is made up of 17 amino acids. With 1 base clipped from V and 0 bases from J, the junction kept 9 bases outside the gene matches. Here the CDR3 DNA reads TGTGCCAGCAGCTTAGTAAGACTAGCCCAGAGCTCCTACGAGCAGTACTTC. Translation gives CASSLVRLAQSSYEQYF.

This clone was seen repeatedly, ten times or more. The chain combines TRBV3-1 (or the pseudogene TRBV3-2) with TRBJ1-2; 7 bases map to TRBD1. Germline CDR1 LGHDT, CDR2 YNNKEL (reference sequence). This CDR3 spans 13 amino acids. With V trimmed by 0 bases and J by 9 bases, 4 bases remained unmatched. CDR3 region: CASSQEGGARYTF. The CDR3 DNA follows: TGTGCCAGCAGCCAAGAAGGGGGCGCGCGCTACACCTTC.

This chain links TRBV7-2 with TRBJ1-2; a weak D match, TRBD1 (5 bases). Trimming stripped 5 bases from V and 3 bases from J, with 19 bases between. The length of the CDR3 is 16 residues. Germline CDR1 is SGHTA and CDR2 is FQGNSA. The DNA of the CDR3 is TGTGCCAGCAGCCTGGGGTTAGGACGGGGGGACTATGGCTACACCTTC. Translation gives CASSLGLGRGDYGYTF.

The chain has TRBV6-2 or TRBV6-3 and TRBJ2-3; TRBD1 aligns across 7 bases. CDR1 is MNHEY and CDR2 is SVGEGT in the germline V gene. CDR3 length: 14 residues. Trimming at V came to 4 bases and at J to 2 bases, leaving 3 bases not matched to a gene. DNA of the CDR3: TGTGCCAGCAGTTCCACAGGGGCCACAGATACGCAGTATTTT. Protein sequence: CASSSTGATDTQYF.

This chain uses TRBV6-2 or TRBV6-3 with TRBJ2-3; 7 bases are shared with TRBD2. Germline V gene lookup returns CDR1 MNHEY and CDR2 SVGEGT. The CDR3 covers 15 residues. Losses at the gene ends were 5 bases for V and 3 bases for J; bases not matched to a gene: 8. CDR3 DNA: TGTGCCAGCAGTCCCACCTGGGAGGGAACAGATACGCAGTATTTT. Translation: CASSPTWEGTDTQYF.

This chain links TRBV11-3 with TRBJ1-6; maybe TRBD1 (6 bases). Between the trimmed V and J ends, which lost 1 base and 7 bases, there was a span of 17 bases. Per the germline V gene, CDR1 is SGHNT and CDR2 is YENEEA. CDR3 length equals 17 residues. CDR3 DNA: TGTGCCAGCAGCTTAGCCCAATACGGGGGGGCCAATTCACCCCTCCACTTT. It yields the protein CASSLAQYGGANSPLHF.

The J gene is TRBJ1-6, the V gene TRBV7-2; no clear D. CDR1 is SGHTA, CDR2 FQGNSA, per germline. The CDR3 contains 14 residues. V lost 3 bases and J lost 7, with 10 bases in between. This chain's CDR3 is CASSLGSWNSPLHF. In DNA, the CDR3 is TGTGCCAGCAGCTTGGGGAGCTGGAATTCACCCCTCCACTTT.

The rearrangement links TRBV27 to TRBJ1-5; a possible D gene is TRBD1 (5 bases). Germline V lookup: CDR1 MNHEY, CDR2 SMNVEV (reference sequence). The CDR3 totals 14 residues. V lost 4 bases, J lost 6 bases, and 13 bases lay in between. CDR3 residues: CASSYIRGIQPQHF. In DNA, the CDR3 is TGTGCCAGCAGTTACATAAGGGGAATTCAGCCCCAGCATTTT.

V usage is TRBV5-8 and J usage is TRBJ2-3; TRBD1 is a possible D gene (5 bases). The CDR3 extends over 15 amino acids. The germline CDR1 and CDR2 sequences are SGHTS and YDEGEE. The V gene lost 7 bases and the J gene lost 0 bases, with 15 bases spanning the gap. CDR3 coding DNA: TGTGCCAGCGGATTGCAGGGAACTAGCACAGATACGCAGTATTTT. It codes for CASGLQGTSTDTQYF.

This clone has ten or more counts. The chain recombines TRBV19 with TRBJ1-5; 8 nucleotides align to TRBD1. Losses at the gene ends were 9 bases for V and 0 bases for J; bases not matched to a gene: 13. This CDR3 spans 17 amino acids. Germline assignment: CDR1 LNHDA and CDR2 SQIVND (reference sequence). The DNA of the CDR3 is TGTGCCAGCAAGGACAGGGTTAGGGCGAATAGCAATCAGCCCCAGCATTTT. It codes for CASKDRVRANSNQPQHF.